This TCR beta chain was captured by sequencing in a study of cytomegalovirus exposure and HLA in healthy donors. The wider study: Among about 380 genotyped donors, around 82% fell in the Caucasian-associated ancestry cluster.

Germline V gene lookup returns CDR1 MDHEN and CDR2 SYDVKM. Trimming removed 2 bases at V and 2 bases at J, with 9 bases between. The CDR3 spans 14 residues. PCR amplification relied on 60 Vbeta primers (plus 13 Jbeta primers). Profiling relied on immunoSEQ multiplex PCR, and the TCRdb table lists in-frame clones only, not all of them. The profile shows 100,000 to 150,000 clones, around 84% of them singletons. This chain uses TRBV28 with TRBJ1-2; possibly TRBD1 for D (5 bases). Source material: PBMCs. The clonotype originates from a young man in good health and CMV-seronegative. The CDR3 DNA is TGTGCCAGCAGTTTAGGGCCAGGGAACTATGGCTACACCTTC. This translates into CASSLGPGNYGYTF.